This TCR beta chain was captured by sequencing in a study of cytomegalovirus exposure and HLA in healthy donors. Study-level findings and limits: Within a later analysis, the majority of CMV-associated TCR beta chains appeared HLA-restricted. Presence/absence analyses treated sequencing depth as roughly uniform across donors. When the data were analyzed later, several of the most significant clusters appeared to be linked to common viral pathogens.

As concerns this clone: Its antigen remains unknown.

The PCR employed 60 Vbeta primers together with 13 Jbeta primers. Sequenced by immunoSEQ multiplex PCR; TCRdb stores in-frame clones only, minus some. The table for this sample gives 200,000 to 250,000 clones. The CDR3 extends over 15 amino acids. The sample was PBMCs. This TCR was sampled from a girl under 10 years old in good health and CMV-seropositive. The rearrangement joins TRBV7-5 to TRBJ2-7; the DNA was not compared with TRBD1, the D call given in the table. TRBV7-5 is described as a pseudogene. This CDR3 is CVRSQHHPSHYEQYF. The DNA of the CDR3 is TGTGTCAGAAGCCAACACCACCCTTCTCACTACGAGCAGTACTTC.